A selection of T cell receptor beta chains follows, all from one sample in a study of shared clonotypes between healthy human individuals. The repertoire was sequenced with immunoSEQ multiplex PCR; TCRdb's copy has only in-frame clones and lacks some. This repertoire shows roughly 2.2 million clones, 85% to 95% found once; its top ten account for approximately 0.39%. Sequencing input: naive CD4+ T cells from PBMCs. Source of these receptors: a man aged 18 to 35 in good health. Some clones in this sample may be carry-over from other donors' samples. CDR3s leave out the opening cysteine and the closing phenylalanine or tryptophan.

13,TRBJ2-7,TRBV6-1,ASVSSAGTAYEQY
14,TRBJ2-1,TRBV11-2,ASRDPRGGGYNEQF
15,TRBJ2-2,TRBV10-3,AISESGALANTGELF
14,TRBJ2-2,TRBV23-1,ASTYILQGSTGELF
13,TRBJ2-3,TRBV2,ASHPRVFSTDTQY
14,TRBJ2-3,TRBV4-2,ASSQVIAGGTDTQY
13,TRBJ2-1,TRBV27,ASSPGLAGLWAQF
15,TRBJ2-6,TRBV6-1,ASSGVRESSGANVLT
18,TRBJ1-2,TRBV18,ASSRTGTGPQKHLNYGYT
12,TRBJ2-4,TRBV29-1,SVAGDLAKNIQY
12,TRBJ2-5,TRBV5-4,ASSLEGRKETQY
13,TRBJ2-4,TRBV5-4,ASSIGGAQMNIQY
10,TRBJ2-1,TRBV29-1,SVRKQGTEQF
13,TRBJ2-7,TRBV11-3,ASSLRATGGYEQY
12,TRBJ2-5,TRBV19,ASSIGRGGETQY
12,TRBJ2-4,TRBV5-1,ASRREAGQNIQY
12,TRBJ2-4,TRBV2,ASSERGATNIQY
12,TRBJ2-1,TRBV11-2,ASSKSGSGNEQF
14,TRBJ2-7,TRBV27,ASRSTRRWRGDEQY
10,TRBJ2-1,TRBV6-4,ASRGAGDEQF